The clone carrying this T cell receptor (beta chain) was seen many times. Antigen specificity is unknown. The study drew its healthy controls from blood bank volunteers in Maryland, USA. These data are taken from a study of neurological immune-mediated disorders. Germline V gives CDR1 SGHRS, CDR2 YFSETQ. The V gene lost 4 bases and the J gene lost 3 bases, with 12 bases spanning the gap. This CDR3 has 14 residues. Study conclusions and caveats: Subjects shared no identical expanded-clone CDR3 amino acid sequences, suggesting private TCR-beta repertoires in all groups.

Each TCR transcript was tagged with a 10-nucleotide random UMI during 5'RACE. TCRdb used MiXCR to reprocess the 5' RACE reads, holding one entry per CDR3 protein. The data show roughly 76,000 distinct CDR3 sequences, roughly 14% seen once. This receptor was taken from a woman aged 45-65 years in good health. The genes are TRBV5-1 and TRBJ2-3; a weak D match, TRBD1 (5 bases). Sequencing input: PBMCs. The CDR3 DNA reads TGCGCCAGCAGCGAGGACATCGGGACAGATACGCAGTATTTT. Protein product: CASSEDIGTDTQYF.